Listed below are T cell receptor beta chains from one sample, sequenced in a study of shared clonotypes between healthy human individuals. Repertoires were generated with immunoSEQ multiplex PCR, while TCRdb's copy carries only in-frame clones and drops some. This sample has approximately 2.4 million clones, with approximately 95% found just once. Material: naive CD4+ T cells sorted from blood. The receptors here all came from a man younger than 30 in good health. Each CDR3 is given with its conserved first and last residue. D genes are given only for firm matches. The listing skips clone size in some rows; elsewhere it reads once, few, many or a size class.

CASSFRQGRPEAFF	TGTGCCAGCAGCTTCCGACAGGGTCGTCCTGAAGCTTTCTTT	TRBD1	TRBJ1-1	TRBV11-2	NA
CSGRDGGMNTEAFF	TGCAGCGGCCGGGACGGGGGAATGAACACTGAAGCTTTCTTT	NA	TRBJ1-1	TRBV29-1	NA
CASSASGGWTGELFF	TGTGCCAGCAGTGCTAGCGGGGGGTGGACCGGGGAGCTGTTTTTT	TRBD2	TRBJ2-2	TRBV2	NA
CASSEKQPNTGELFF	TGTGCCAGCAGTGAAAAGCAACCGAACACCGGGGAGCTGTTTTTT	NA	TRBJ2-2	TRBV2	NA
CASSPSGKNQPQHF	TGTGCCAGCAGCCCCTCGGGGAAGAATCAGCCCCAGCATTTT	NA	TRBJ1-5	TRBV7-9	NA
CASSFIREPLHF	TGTGCCAGCAGTTTTATTCGGGAGCCCCTCCACTTT	NA	TRBJ1-6	TRBV28	NA
CASSLSPTRHEQYF	TGTGCCAGCAGCTTATCACCGACGAGACACGAGCAGTACTTC	NA	TRBJ2-7	TRBV11-2	NA
CASSSYSAGGRSPLHF	TGTGCCAGCAGTTCCTATTCAGCCGGGGGTAGATCACCCCTCCACTTT	NA	TRBJ1-6	TRBV28	NA
CASSQAGADLSPLHF	TGTGCCAGCAGTCAGGCGGGGGCAGATCTTTCACCCCTCCACTTT	NA	TRBJ1-6	TRBV7-2	few
CASSPNTGENSPLHF	TGTGCCAGCAGCCCAAATACAGGTGAAAATTCACCCCTCCACTTT	NA	TRBJ1-6	TRBV7-9	once
CASSLVVSLNSPLHF	TGTGCCAGCAGCTTAGTTGTCAGTCTTAATTCACCCCTCCACTTT	NA	TRBJ1-6	TRBV7-2	NA
CASSHGRQRSYEQYF	TGCGCCAGCAGCCATGGAAGACAGCGTTCCTACGAGCAGTACTTC	NA	TRBJ2-7	TRBV4-1	NA
CASSSGVRETQYF	TGTGCCAGCAGCTCCGGTGTCCGGGAGACCCAGTACTTC	NA	TRBJ2-5	TRBV11-2	NA
CASRPTPGLAGGEQFF	TGTGCCAGCAGGCCCACGCCGGGACTAGCGGGAGGAGAGCAGTTCTTC	TRBD2	TRBJ2-1	TRBV11-2	NA
CASSLAARTGEGYTF	TGTGCCAGCAGCTTGGCCGCGAGGACAGGGGAAGGCTACACCTTC	TRBD1	TRBJ1-2	TRBV5-4	NA
CASSPRTGYNEQFF	TGTGCCAGCAGTCCCCGGACTGGCTACAATGAGCAGTTCTTC	NA	TRBJ2-1	TRBV2	NA
CASSRSGSPYEQYF	TGTGCCAGCAGCCGATCCGGGAGCCCCTACGAGCAGTACTTC	NA	TRBJ2-7	TRBV7-2	NA
CASSRTLNPYEQYF	TGTGCCAGCAGCAGGACACTGAACCCCTACGAGCAGTACTTC	NA	TRBJ2-7	TRBV7-9	NA
CASSFRGGTVKLFF	TGTGCCAGCAGCTTCCGGGGGGGCACTGTAAAACTGTTTTTT	NA	TRBJ1-4	TRBV5-6	NA
CASRQLAGTDTQYF	TGTGCCAGCAGACAATTAGCGGGAACAGATACGCAGTATTTT	TRBD2	TRBJ2-3	TRBV27	NA
CASSQVGMGVNEKLFF	TGTGCCAGCAGCCAAGTGGGGATGGGGGTAAATGAAAAACTGTTTTTT	NA	TRBJ1-4	TRBV4-2	NA
CASSRRSSGYEFTSQYF	TGTGCCAGCAGTCGCCGTTCGAGCGGGTATGAGTTCACATCGCAGTATTTT	NA	TRBJ2-3	TRBV28	NA
CASSLTGATDTQYF	TGTGCCAGCAGTCTAACCGGGGCCACAGATACGCAGTATTTT	NA	TRBJ2-3	TRBV5-8	NA
CASSLGTSGYTDTQYF	TGTGCCAGCAGCTTGGGGACTAGCGGGTACACAGATACGCAGTATTTT	TRBD2	TRBJ2-3	TRBV5-4	NA
CASSHPSNSVVQFF	TGTGCCAGCAGCCACCCCTCTAACTCCGTCGTGCAGTTCTTC	NA	TRBJ2-1	TRBV7-3	NA
CASRGNSPLHF	TGTGCCAGCAGAGGGAATTCACCCCTCCACTTT	NA	TRBJ1-6	TRBV6-5	few
CASSSFTVYGYTF	TGTGCCAGCAGCAGCTTTACAGTCTATGGCTACACCTTC	NA	TRBJ1-2	TRBV21-1	NA
CASSYLARGEQYF	TGTGCCAGCAGTTATCTAGCCCGAGGCGAGCAGTACTTC	NA	TRBJ2-7	TRBV6-5	once
CASRGEVSNQPQHF	TGTGCCAGCAGGGGTGAGGTAAGCAATCAGCCCCAGCATTTT	NA	TRBJ1-5	TRBV2	once
CATSRESLARYEQYF	TGTGCCACCAGCAGAGAATCGCTAGCGCGGTACGAGCAGTACTTC	NA	TRBJ2-7	TRBV15	NA
CASSRAGQGVYEQYF	TGTGCCAGTAGTCGGGCTGGACAGGGGGTCTACGAGCAGTACTTC	TRBD1	TRBJ2-7	TRBV19	NA
CATSRVMRGYYEQYF	TGTGCCACCAGCAGAGTAATGCGGGGGTACTACGAGCAGTACTTC	TRBD2	TRBJ2-7	TRBV15	NA
CAISESGRNPAEQYF	TGTGCCATCAGTGAGTCGGGTAGGAATCCGGCCGAGCAGTACTTC	NA	TRBJ2-7	TRBV10-3	once
CASSLRDRGNYGYTF	TGTGCCAGCAGCCTCCGGGACAGGGGTAACTATGGCTACACCTTC	TRBD1	TRBJ1-2	TRBV5-4	NA
CAWSVRYGGHNEQFF	TGTGCCTGGAGTGTACGTTACGGGGGGCACAATGAGCAGTTCTTC	NA	TRBJ2-1	TRBV30	NA
CSGGQGRGTDTQYF	TGCAGCGGGGGACAGGGTCGTGGGACAGATACGCAGTATTTT	TRBD1	TRBJ2-3	TRBV29-1	NA
CASSLDSNSPLHF	TGTGCCAGCAGCCTTGACAGTAATTCACCCCTCCACTTT	NA	TRBJ1-6	TRBV7-2	NA
CASSAGSARVYSNQPQHF	TGTGCCAGCAGTGCGGGGTCAGCTAGGGTATATAGCAATCAGCCCCAGCATTTT	NA	TRBJ1-5	TRBV2	NA
CAWSVSRVGSNEKLFF	TGTGCCTGGAGTGTATCCCGGGTTGGGTCTAATGAAAAACTGTTTTTT	NA	TRBJ1-4	TRBV30	NA
CASSQTGAADTQYF	TGCGCCAGCAGCCAAACAGGGGCAGCAGATACGCAGTATTTT	TRBD1	TRBJ2-3	TRBV4-1	NA
CASSPLGQGRLVEQFF	TGTGCCAGCAGCCCTCTTGGACAGGGGAGATTGGTTGAGCAGTTCTTC	TRBD1	TRBJ2-1	TRBV11-2	NA
CASSESDLAGVTGELFF	TGCGCCAGCAGTGAGTCGGATCTAGCGGGAGTCACCGGGGAGCTGTTTTTT	TRBD2	TRBJ2-2	TRBV10-2	few
CASSLTGTVSNEQFF	TGTGCCAGCAGTCTGACCGGGACAGTGAGCAATGAGCAGTTCTTC	TRBD1	TRBJ2-1	TRBV7-2	NA
CASSFNDRGTEAFF	TGTGCCAGCAGCTTCAATGACAGGGGGACTGAAGCTTTCTTT	TRBD1	TRBJ1-1	TRBV11-1	NA
CASTRTGTYGYTF	TGTGCCAGTACCCGGACAGGAACCTATGGCTACACCTTC	TRBD1	TRBJ1-2	TRBV19	NA
CASSPWGQGVGGYTF	TGTGCCAGCAGCCCCTGGGGACAGGGGGTTGGTGGCTACACCTTC	TRBD1	TRBJ1-2	TRBV14	NA
CASSLGEGTGELFF	TGTGCCAGCAGCTTAGGAGAGGGCACCGGGGAGCTGTTTTTT	NA	TRBJ2-2	TRBV7-9	NA
CASSPQVGYNSPLHF	TGTGCCAGCAGCCCGCAGGTTGGCTATAATTCACCCCTCCACTTT	NA	TRBJ1-6	TRBV9	once
CASSLGGSQETQYF	TGTGCCAGCAGCTTAGGCGGGAGCCAAGAGACCCAGTACTTC	TRBD2	TRBJ2-5	TRBV7-2	once
CASSLQGGRGAFF	TGTGCCAGCAGCTTACAAGGGGGCAGGGGAGCTTTCTTT	TRBD1	TRBJ1-1	TRBV7-9	NA
CASRGSGTANTEAFF	TGTGCCAGCAGGGGCTCCGGGACAGCTAACACTGAAGCTTTCTTT	TRBD1	TRBJ1-1	TRBV28	NA